Presented here are 3 T cell receptor beta chains from one specimen sequenced in a study of CD8 T cells in Susac syndrome. RNA, at about 0.45 to 1 ug, was reverse transcribed with random hexamers. MiXCR, run by TCRdb on the immunoSEQ multiplex PCR reads, gives a single entry per CDR3 protein. Of roughly 180,000 distinct CDR3 sequences listed, about 95% are singletons. The source material was CD4+ T cells from PBMCs. These receptors originate from a human donor in good health.

The chain carries TRBV5-1 and TRBJ2-3; the D is unclear. This CDR3 comprises 15 residues. Trimming left V 0 bases short and J 5 bases short, with 13 bases between. Germline V gene lookup returns CDR1 SGHRS and CDR2 YFSETQ. The CDR3 reads CASSLGTTLRDTQYF. The DNA for the CDR3 is TGCGCCAGCAGCTTGGGAACGACTCTGCGAGATACGCAGTATTTT. Using reference TRBV5-1 and TRBJ2-3 for the parts outside the CDR3, the full variable domain is KAGVTQTPRYLIKTRGQQVTLSCSPISGHRSVSWYQQTPGQGLQFLFEYFSETQRNKGNFPGRFSGRQFSNSRSEMNVSTLELGDSALYLCASSLGTTLRDTQYFGPGTRLTVL.

The chain combines TRBV4-3 with TRBJ2-7; possibly TRBD1 or TRBD2 for D (6 bases each). The length of the CDR3 is 12 residues. Per germline, CDR1 LGHNA and CDR2 YSLEER. V lost 1 base to trimming and J lost 7 bases, with 8 bases between them. The CDR3 region is CASSQVGGEQYF. The DNA for the CDR3 is TGCGCCAGCAGCCAAGTAGGGGGGGAGCAGTACTTC.

V gene TRBV30 combines with J gene TRBJ2-7; D is possibly TRBD1 or TRBD2 (6 bases each). Germline V gene lookup returns CDR1 GTSNPN and CDR2 SVGIG (reference sequence). This CDR3 has 14 residues. With 3 bases removed from V and 3 bases from J, the gap between germline ends came to 15 bases. The CDR3 nucleotides are TGTGCCTGGAGGGACTCGGGGGCTAGCTACGAGCAGTACTTC. Its translation: CAWRDSGASYEQYF.